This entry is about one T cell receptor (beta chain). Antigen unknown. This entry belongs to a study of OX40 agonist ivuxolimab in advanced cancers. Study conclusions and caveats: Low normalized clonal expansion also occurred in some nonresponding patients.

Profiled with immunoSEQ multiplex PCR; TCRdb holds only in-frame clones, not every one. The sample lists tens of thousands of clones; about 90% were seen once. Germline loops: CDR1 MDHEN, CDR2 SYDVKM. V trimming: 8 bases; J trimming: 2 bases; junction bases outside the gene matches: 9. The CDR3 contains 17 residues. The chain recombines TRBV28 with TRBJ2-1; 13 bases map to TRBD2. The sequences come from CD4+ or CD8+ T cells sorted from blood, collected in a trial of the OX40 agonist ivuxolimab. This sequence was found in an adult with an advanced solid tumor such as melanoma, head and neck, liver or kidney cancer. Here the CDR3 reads CASATSGGGGAYNEQFF. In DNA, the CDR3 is TGTGCCAGCGCCACTAGCGGGGGGGGAGGCGCCTACAATGAGCAGTTCTTC.